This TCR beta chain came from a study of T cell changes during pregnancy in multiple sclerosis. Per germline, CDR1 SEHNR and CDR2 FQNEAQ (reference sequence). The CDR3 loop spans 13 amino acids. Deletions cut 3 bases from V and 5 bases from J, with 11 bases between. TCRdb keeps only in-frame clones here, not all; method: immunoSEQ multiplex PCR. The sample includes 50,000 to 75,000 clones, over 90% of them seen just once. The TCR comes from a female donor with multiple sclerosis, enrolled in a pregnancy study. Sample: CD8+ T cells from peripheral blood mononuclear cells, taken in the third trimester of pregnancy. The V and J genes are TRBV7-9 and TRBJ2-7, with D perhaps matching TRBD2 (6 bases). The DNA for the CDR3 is TGTGCCAGCAGCTTCGGGGGAGTGGACGAGCAGTACTTC. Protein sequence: CASSFGGVDEQYF.